The 4 T cell receptor beta chains below come from one sample, sequenced in a study of blood T cell repertoires in COVID-19. Sequencing used immunoSEQ multiplex PCR; TCRdb keeps in-frame clones, though not all of them. The sample lists approximately 200,000 clones, about 85% occurring once. Sequencing was done on a sample of peripheral blood. The receptors here all came from a woman aged 55-70 years who had recovered from COVID-19.

The rearrangement links TRBV6-2 or TRBV6-3 to TRBJ2-2; 8 bases are a match to TRBD1. With 6 bases clipped from V and 6 bases from J, the junction kept 9 bases outside the gene matches. CDR3 length equals 15 residues. Germline V gives CDR1 MNHEY, CDR2 SVGEGT. The CDR3 spells CASSAGTGNPGELFF. CDR3 coding DNA: TGTGCCAGCAGCGCCGGGACAGGCAATCCCGGGGAGCTGTTTTTT.

The DNA of the CDR3 is TGTGCCAGCAGCAAAGTGCCGGGGACTAGCGGGGCAAATGAGCAGTTCTTC. This translates into CASSKVPGTSGANEQFF. The chain employs TRBV21-1 and TRBJ2-1; the DNA was not compared with TRBD2, the D call given in the table. TRBV21-1 is given as a pseudogene. The CDR3 sequence is 17 residues long.

The chain links TRBV11-2 to TRBJ2-1; D possibly corresponds to TRBD2 (6 bases). The CDR3 is 12 amino acids. Germline CDR1 reads SGHAT; CDR2 reads FQNNGV. Between the trimmed V and J ends, which lost 11 bases and 9 bases, there was a span of 17 bases. CDR3 loop: CAGLSRGSEQFF. The DNA for the CDR3 is TGTGCCGGATTGTCGCGGGGTTCTGAGCAGTTCTTC.

CDR3 in DNA: TGTGCCAGTAGTCCTTCGACAGGGGAGTACACTGAAGCTTTCTTT. This translates into CASSPSTGEYTEAFF. This chain uses TRBV19 with TRBJ1-1; TRBD1 agrees at 8 bases. Losses at the gene ends were 5 bases for V and 3 bases for J; bases not matched to a gene: 8. The CDR3 contains 15 residues. CDR1 is LNHDA, CDR2 SQIVND, per germline (reference sequence).